These T cell receptor beta chains were read from a single sample in a study of a mutant IDH1 vaccine in newly diagnosed glioma. Profiled with immunoSEQ multiplex PCR; TCRdb holds only in-frame clones, not every one. This table holds around 92,000 clones, 83% found once. Material: PBMCs, obtained from a glioma patient treated with radiotherapy, temozolomide or both. These receptor sequences come from a woman aged 45-65 years with glioma. Each CDR3 is given with its conserved first and last residue. A D gene is named only where the DNA matches it firmly. Where a row states a size, it is once, few, many or the class of an expanded clone; other rows omit it.

d_call clone_size j_call v_call cdr3_aa cdr3_nt
- once TRBJ1-1 TRBV7-7 CASSLGKDTEAFF TGTGCCAGCAGCTTGGGGAAGGACACTGAAGCTTTCTTT
- - TRBJ1-1 TRBV5-1 CASSLAGSPEAFF TGCGCCAGCAGCTTGGCAGGCAGCCCCGAAGCTTTCTTT
- - TRBJ1-6 TRBV11-3 CASSLRNRNNSPLHF TGTGCCAGCTCCTTGAGGAACAGAAATAATTCACCCCTCCACTTT
TRBD2 - TRBJ2-7 TRBV6-6 CASRSLSGGAFNEQYF TGTGCCAGCAGGTCCCTTAGCGGGGGGGCTTTCAACGAGCAGTACTTC
- - TRBJ2-4 TRBV28 CASRDKSQGHYIQYF TGTGCCAGCCGGGATAAAAGTCAGGGCCATTACATTCAGTACTTC
TRBD1 - TRBJ1-3 TRBV11-2 CASSMTGAYTIYF TGTGCCAGCAGTATGACAGGGGCGTACACCATATATTTT
TRBD1 - TRBJ2-7 TRBV5-1 CASSSAGTGFYEQYF TGCGCCAGCAGCTCAGCGGGGACAGGGTTTTACGAGCAGTACTTC
- - TRBJ2-3 TRBV5-6 CASSSYLLGTDTQYF TGTGCCAGCTCTAGCTACCTCCTTGGCACAGATACGCAGTATTTT
- - TRBJ1-5 TRBV5-5 CASSSWEGNQPQHF TGTGCCAGCAGCTCTTGGGAAGGCAATCAGCCCCAGCATTTT
- - TRBJ2-7 TRBV7-9 CASSLEGVYEQYF TGTGCCAGCAGCTTAGAGGGGGTCTACGAGCAGTACTTC
TRBD1 few TRBJ2-1 TRBV5-1 CASSLAGDRRDDEQFF TGCGCCAGCAGCTTGGCAGGGGACAGGAGGGACGATGAGCAGTTCTTC
- - TRBJ2-7 TRBV19 CASSPQRWQSSSYEQYF TGTGCCAGTAGCCCTCAACGGTGGCAGTCTAGCTCCTACGAGCAGTACTTC
- - TRBJ1-2 TRBV6-5 CASSYSRFSGYGYTF TGTGCCAGCAGTTACTCCAGGTTTTCAGGCTATGGCTACACCTTC
TRBD1 once TRBJ2-7 TRBV5-1 CASSPGDRGERAVLF TGCGCCAGCAGCCCCGGGGACAGGGGGGAGAGAGCAGTACTATTC
TRBD1 - TRBJ2-7 TRBV4-1 CASSQEVRTGSYEQYF TGCGCCAGCAGCCAAGAAGTGCGGACAGGCTCCTACGAGCAGTACTTC
TRBD1 - TRBJ2-7 TRBV7-6 CASSVGQGFRSYEQYF TGTGCCAGCAGCGTAGGACAGGGGTTTCGGTCCTACGAGCAGTACTTC
- once TRBJ1-5 TRBV7-2 CASSKMAGQPQHF TGTGCCAGCAGTAAAATGGCGGGTCAGCCCCAGCATTTT
- - TRBJ2-3 TRBV7-2 CASSPTGTDTQYF TGTGCCAGCAGCCCGACTGGCACAGATACGCAGTATTTT
TRBD1 few TRBJ1-1 TRBV4-1 CASSQERTGAEAFF TGCGCCAGCAGCCAAGAGAGGACAGGGGCTGAAGCTTTCTTT
TRBD2 - TRBJ2-7 TRBV29-1 CSVDPGGGYEQYF TGCAGCGTTGACCCGGGAGGAGGCTACGAGCAGTACTTC
- - TRBJ2-5 TRBV6-5 CASSPDMEMKTQYF TGTGCCAGCAGTCCCGACATGGAGATGAAGACCCAGTACTTC
- once TRBJ1-6 TRBV4-3 CASSQDGLTGGSPLHF TGCGCCAGCAGCCAAGATGGCCTCACGGGTGGTTCACCCCTCCACTTT
- - TRBJ1-6 TRBV21-1 CASTFWLNNSPLHF TGTGCCAGCACATTCTGGCTAAATAATTCACCCCTCCACTTT
- - TRBJ2-5 TRBV5-6 CASSYPTGEIGETQYF TGTGCCAGCAGCTACCCGACGGGGGAGATCGGTGAGACCCAGTACTTC
- - TRBJ1-1 TRBV28 CASMNGVVYPLNTEAFF TGTGCCAGCATGAACGGGGTCGTATATCCGTTGAACACTGAAGCTTTCTTT
- - TRBJ2-3 TRBV30 CAWSVEDTQYF TGTGCCTGGAGTGTGGAAGATACGCAGTATTTT
- few TRBJ1-6 TRBV30 CAWSERSDSPLHF TGTGCCTGGAGTGAACGGTCGGATTCACCCCTCCACTTT
TRBD1 - TRBJ1-2 TRBV6-5 CASSWDRLNYGYTF TGTGCCAGCAGTTGGGACAGACTTAACTATGGCTACACCTTC